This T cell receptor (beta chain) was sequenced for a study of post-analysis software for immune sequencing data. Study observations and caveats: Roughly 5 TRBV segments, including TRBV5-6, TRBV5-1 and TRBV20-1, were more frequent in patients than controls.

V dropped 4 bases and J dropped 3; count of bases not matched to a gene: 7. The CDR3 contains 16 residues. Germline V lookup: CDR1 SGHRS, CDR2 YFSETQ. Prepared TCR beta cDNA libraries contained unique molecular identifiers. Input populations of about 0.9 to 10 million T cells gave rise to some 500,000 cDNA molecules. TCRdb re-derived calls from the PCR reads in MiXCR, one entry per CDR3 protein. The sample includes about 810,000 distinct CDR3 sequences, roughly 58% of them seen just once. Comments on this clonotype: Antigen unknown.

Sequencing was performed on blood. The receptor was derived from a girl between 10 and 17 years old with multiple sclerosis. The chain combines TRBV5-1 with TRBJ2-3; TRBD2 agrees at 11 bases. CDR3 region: CASSGIAGGPTDTQYF. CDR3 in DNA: TGCGCCAGCAGCGGAATAGCGGGGGGGCCGACAGATACGCAGTATTTT.